This TCR beta chain was recorded in a study of vaccination effects on CD4 cells after COVID-19. As for the study in general: Every participant took two doses of the BNT162b2 or mRNA-1273 vaccine. Overall study findings and caveats: The study found that only 1 of 255 vaccine-induced clones from healthy vaccinees cross-reacted with common cold coronaviruses.

This CDR3 has 17 residues. With 2 bases clipped from V and 5 bases from J, the junction kept 14 bases outside the gene matches. CDR1 is PRHDT, CDR2 FYEKMQ, per germline (reference sequence). Regarding this clone: Its antigen is unidentified.

Sequencing was performed with immunoSEQ multiplex PCR; in TCRdb, only in-frame clones are kept and a portion is missing. This sample has around 12,000 clones, with about two thirds found just once. CD4+ T cells specific for antigen were expanded with viral peptide pools by the ViraFEST assay before sequencing. Researchers isolated CD4+ T cells once about eleven days of culture had elapsed. Wells each received some 2.2 million PBMC, cultured with 9 to 10 IU/ml IL-2 and about 9.3 ug/ml peptides. The V call is TRBV13, the J call TRBJ2-7; TRBD1 aligns across 8 bases. The sequence was obtained from a human donor who received a COVID-19 vaccine. The source was CD4+ T cells from PBMCs cultured with HCoV-229E spike peptides, collected before COVID-19 vaccination. CDR3 in amino acids: CASSLSFSGTGGNEQYF. The DNA for the CDR3 is TGTGCCAGCAGCTTAAGTTTCTCTGGGACAGGCGGGAACGAGCAGTACTTC.